The 21 T cell receptor beta chains below come from one sample, sequenced in a study of blood T cell repertoires in COVID-19. Profiled with immunoSEQ multiplex PCR; TCRdb holds only in-frame clones, not every one. The data show 150,000 to 200,000 clones, about four fifths seen once. The sequencing input was peripheral blood. These receptors originate from a woman over 75 with COVID-19, enrolled during active disease.

The genes are TRBV5-3 and TRBJ1-1; D gene unclear. TRBV5-3 is designated an ORF whose function remains uncertain. The length of the CDR3 is 12 residues. The V gene lost 5 bases and the J gene lost 1 base, with 6 bases spanning the gap. The CDR3: CARRSKNTEAFF. CDR3 DNA sequence: TGTGCCAGAAGGTCCAAGAACACTGAAGCTTTCTTT.

The chain combines TRBV19 with TRBJ2-1, with 12 bases aligning to TRBD1. Germline CDR1 LNHDA, CDR2 SQIVND (reference sequence). The CDR3 spans 15 residues. With V trimmed by 2 bases and J by 9 bases, 5 bases remained unmatched. The CDR3 sequence is CASSIPGQGAIEQFF. Here the CDR3 DNA reads TGTGCCAGTAGTATACCGGGACAGGGGGCGATTGAGCAGTTCTTC.

The chain recombines TRBV21-1 with TRBJ2-3; the table's TRBD2 call for D was not verified on the DNA. TRBV21-1 is flagged as a pseudogene. This CDR3 has 13 residues. DNA for the CDR3: TGTGCCAACCGTAGGAGCGGGAAAGATACGCAGTATTTT. Protein: CANRRSGKDTQYF.

The chain employs TRBV7-9 and TRBJ2-7; tentative D call: TRBD2 (6 bases). The CDR3 covers 15 residues. Per the germline V gene, CDR1 is SEHNR and CDR2 is FQNEAQ (reference sequence). The germline V and J ends were trimmed by 5 bases and 2 bases, with 16 bases remaining between them. The DNA of the CDR3 is TGTGCCAGCAGCAAAGAGCGGGCCCCTGCCTACGAGCAGTACTTC. Residues: CASSKERAPAYEQYF.

This chain connects TRBV4-1 to TRBJ1-2, with 9 bases that match TRBD1. Germline CDR1 reads MGHRA; CDR2 reads YSYEKL. This CDR3 region has 15 residues. V lost 0 bases and J lost 8; bases outside the gene matches: 7. CDR3 nucleotide sequence: TGCGCCAGCAGCCAAGAAGGGACAGGGATCGGAGGCTACACCTTC. As protein: CASSQEGTGIGGYTF.

The count of this clone is one. The rearrangement links TRBV18 to TRBJ1-2; D might be TRBD1 (6 bases). This CDR3 has 16 residues. Germline CDR1 reads KGHSH; CDR2 reads LQKENI. V lost 0 bases and J lost 7, with 18 bases in between. The CDR3: CASSPPKWGGPSGYTF. DNA of the CDR3: TGTGCCAGCTCACCACCTAAGTGGGGGGGCCCGAGTGGCTACACCTTC.

The chain couples TRBV30 to TRBJ1-1; D possibly corresponds to TRBD1 (5 bases). Germline values: CDR1 GTSNPN, CDR2 SVGIG (reference sequence). Deletions cut 3 bases from V and 1 base from J, with 15 bases between. The CDR3 has 15 amino acids. The chain's CDR3 is CAWSDTGLPNTEAFF. CDR3 nucleotides: TGTGCCTGGAGCGATACAGGTCTCCCGAACACTGAAGCTTTCTTT.

In its sample, this clone was seen once. The chain employs TRBV4-1 and TRBJ2-7, with TRBD2 matching over 9 bases. The CDR3 runs 18 residues. Germline trimming cut 0 bases from V and 3 bases from J; bases unmatched to any gene: 12. The germline gives CDR1 MGHRA, CDR2 YSYEKL. CDR3 bases: TGCGCCAGCAGCCAAGAAATGAGCGGGGCGGGAGGGCGCTACGAGCAGTACTTC. Its protein is CASSQEMSGAGGRYEQYF.

The chain links TRBV10-3 to TRBJ1-3; a possible D gene is TRBD1 (6 bases). Trimming took off 6 bases at V and 4 bases at J, with 25 bases between the two ends. The germline V gene has CDR1 ENHRY and CDR2 SYGVKD. The CDR3 is made up of 18 amino acids. CDR3: CAIRSPGVGTSKGNTIYF. Written as DNA, the CDR3 is TGTGCCATCAGATCCCCCGGGGTAGGGACATCGAAAGGAAACACCATATATTTT.

This chain uses TRBV11-2 with TRBJ2-7, with TRBD1 matching 10 bases. With 4 bases clipped from V and 7 bases from J, the junction kept 7 bases outside the gene matches. The CDR3 spans 14 residues. Germline V gene lookup returns CDR1 SGHAT and CDR2 FQNNGV. The CDR3 bases are TGTGCCAGCAGCTCCGACAGGGGGCTCTCGGAGCAGTACTTC. As protein: CASSSDRGLSEQYF.

The V and J genes are TRBV6-2 or TRBV6-3 and TRBJ2-7, with 13 nucleotides matching TRBD2. CDR3 length: 15 amino acids. Germline CDR1 reads MNHEY; CDR2 reads SVGEGT. With V trimmed by 8 bases and J by 2 bases, 6 bases remained unmatched. Here the CDR3 DNA reads TGTGCCAGCTGTTCAACTAGCGGGGGGGCCTACGAGCAGTACTTC. It codes for CASCSTSGGAYEQYF.

The chain couples TRBV6-5 to TRBJ2-3, with 7 bases identical to TRBD1. Germline values: CDR1 MNHEY, CDR2 SVGAGI. V shed 0 bases and J 3 bases; nucleotides not matched to a gene: 3. The CDR3 is made up of 15 amino acids. CDR3 loop: CASSYSLTGTDTQYF. The CDR3 region has the DNA TGTGCCAGCAGTTACTCCCTGACAGGGACAGATACGCAGTATTTT.

The J gene is TRBJ2-1, the V gene TRBV11-3, with 7 nucleotides matching TRBD2. Germline assignment: CDR1 SGHNT and CDR2 YENEEA. The CDR3 sequence is 14 residues long. The V and J ends lost 4 bases and 6 bases, in that order; junction bases with no gene match: 6. DNA for the CDR3: TGTGCCAGCAGCTCCAGCGGGACTTTCAATGAGCAGTTCTTC. This codes for CASSSSGTFNEQFF.

The chain carries TRBV7-9 and TRBJ2-7, with 9 bases lining up with TRBD2. Germline trimming cut 5 bases from V and 0 bases from J; bases unmatched to any gene: 5. This CDR3 has 15 residues. The germline V gene has CDR1 SEHNR and CDR2 FQNEAQ (reference sequence). CDR3 DNA sequence: TGTGCCAGCAGCCCGAAGACTAGCGGCTCCTACGAGCAGTACTTC. Translating gives CASSPKTSGSYEQYF. Supplemented by reference TRBV7-9 and TRBJ2-7, the full variable domain reads DTGVSQNPRHKITKRGQNVTFRCDPISEHNRLYWYRQTLGQGPEFLTYFQNEAQLEKSRLLSDRFSAERPKGSFSTLEIQRTEQGDSAMYLCASSPKTSGSYEQYFGPGTRLTVT.

There are a few counts of this clone. V and J are TRBV28 and TRBJ1-2; D perhaps matches TRBD1 (6 bases). Germline loops: CDR1 MDHEN, CDR2 SYDVKM. The CDR3 extends over 13 amino acids. V dropped 7 bases and J dropped 2 bases, with 11 bases sitting between them. As DNA, the CDR3 is TGTGCCAGCACCAGTACAGGGAACTATGGCTACACCTTC. Translated, it gives CASTSTGNYGYTF.

V is TRBV5-4 and J is TRBJ2-5, with D possibly TRBD1 on 5 matching bases. Trimming left V 0 bases short and J 1 base short, with 10 bases between. The CDR3 runs to 15 residues. In germline, CDR1 is SGHNT, CDR2 YYREEE (reference sequence). The CDR3 region is CASSLDKGVQETQYF. The DNA of the CDR3 is TGTGCCAGCAGCTTGGACAAAGGGGTCCAAGAGACCCAGTACTTC.

This chain connects TRBV3-1 (or the pseudogene TRBV3-2) to TRBJ2-5; D is unresolved. Germline CDR1 reads LGHDT; CDR2 reads YNNKEL (reference sequence). Trimming took 1 base from V and 4 from J, leaving 10 bases between them. The CDR3 has 14 residues. CDR3 amino acids: CASSQASRTETQYF. The DNA for the CDR3 is TGTGCCAGCAGCCAAGCTAGTCGCACAGAGACCCAGTACTTC.

CDR3 in DNA: TGCAGCGTGGACGACGGGACAGGGGATGAAAAACTGTTTTTT. Its translation is CSVDDGTGDEKLFF. The chain joins TRBV29-1 to TRBJ1-4, with 10 bases identical to TRBD1. CDR3 length: 14 amino acids. J gave up 6 bases and V 6 bases, and 7 bases lay outside the gene matches. CDR1 and CDR2 (germline): SQVTM, ANQGSEA.

The V call is TRBV6-5, the J call TRBJ1-1, with TRBD1 matching 10 bases. The CDR3 contains 16 residues. Trimming cost V 0 bases and J 5 bases; bases outside gene matches: 6. The germline V gene encodes CDR1 MNHEY and CDR2 SVGAGI. CDR3 bases: TGTGCCAGCAGTTACTCACAAGACAGGGGGCATACTGAAGCTTTCTTT. Translation gives CASSYSQDRGHTEAFF.

The chain combines TRBV5-8 with TRBJ1-2; D is unclear. The CDR3 contains 13 residues. Germline V gene data show CDR1 as SGHTS and CDR2 as YDEGEE. V lost 6 bases and J lost 8, with 17 bases in between. Written as DNA, the CDR3 is TGTGCCAGCATCCGTCTAAAGATCACGGGCTACACCTTC. Its protein is CASIRLKITGYTF.

The chain couples TRBV5-4 to TRBJ2-2; maybe TRBD2 (6 bases). Trimming took 0 bases from V and 0 from J, leaving 6 bases between them. This CDR3 has 15 amino acids. From germline, CDR1 is SGHNT and CDR2 YYREEE (reference sequence). CDR3 protein: CASSLERANTGELFF. Here the CDR3 DNA reads TGTGCCAGCAGCTTGGAGCGGGCGAACACCGGGGAGCTGTTTTTT.